This T cell receptor (beta chain) stems from a study of Graves' ophthalmopathy and Graves' hyperthyroidism. At the level of the study: Sampling took place at initial diagnosis, with peripheral blood obtained before any treatment.

V gave up 4 bases and J gave up 0 bases; unmatched junction bases: 5. The germline gives CDR1 SGHAT, CDR2 FQNNGV. The CDR3 contains 16 residues. There are many counts of this clonotype. RNA transcripts served as template for amplifying TCR beta CDR3 sequences. RT-PCR was first run with HTBI primers, then multiplex PCR in a second round. TCRdb re-derived calls from the multiplex PCR reads in MiXCR, one entry per CDR3 protein. Of a few hundred thousand distinct CDR3 sequences in the sample, approximately 17% are singletons; the top ten hold roughly 2.4%. Excluded: other autoimmune disease, uncontrolled infection, pregnancy or lactation.

The origin of this receptor is an adult woman with stable Graves' hyperthyroidism. The V gene is TRBV11-2, the J gene TRBJ2-1; TRBD2 matches 8 bases. The sample was peripheral blood. CDR3: CASSSMGTSSYNEQFF. DNA of the CDR3: TGTGCCAGCAGCTCCATGGGGACTAGCTCCTACAATGAGCAGTTCTTC.